What follows describes a single T cell receptor (beta chain). No antigen is known for it. The sample is drawn from a study of CD8 T cells in ankylosing spondylitis. Study outcomes and limitations: Disease-linked clones had a CD8+ phenotype and relatively low frequency in peripheral blood. It appeared that ankylosing spondylitis blood was characterized by a TCR beta motif of 8 or 9 highly homologous variants.

Germline V gene lookup returns CDR1 LGHDT and CDR2 YNNKEL (reference sequence). This CDR3 spans 16 amino acids. V lost 4 bases, J lost 0 bases, and 5 bases stayed unmatched. Using quantitative 5'-RACE with molecular barcodes, the authors made TCR beta libraries. TCRdb re-called the 5' RACE reads through MiXCR, storing one row per CDR3 protein. The table includes about 240,000 distinct CDR3 sequences, over 9.5% detected once. The specimen was blood, either unsorted or a sorted T cell fraction (not recorded which). This clonotype was obtained from a male donor with ankylosing spondylitis or in good health (not recorded which). The rearrangement links TRBV3-1 to TRBJ2-1; 8 bases fit TRBD2. The CDR3 region has the DNA TGTGCCAGCAGCCCCCTGGCGGGGGGCTCCTACAATGAGCAGTTCTTC. This gives the protein CASSPLAGGSYNEQFF.